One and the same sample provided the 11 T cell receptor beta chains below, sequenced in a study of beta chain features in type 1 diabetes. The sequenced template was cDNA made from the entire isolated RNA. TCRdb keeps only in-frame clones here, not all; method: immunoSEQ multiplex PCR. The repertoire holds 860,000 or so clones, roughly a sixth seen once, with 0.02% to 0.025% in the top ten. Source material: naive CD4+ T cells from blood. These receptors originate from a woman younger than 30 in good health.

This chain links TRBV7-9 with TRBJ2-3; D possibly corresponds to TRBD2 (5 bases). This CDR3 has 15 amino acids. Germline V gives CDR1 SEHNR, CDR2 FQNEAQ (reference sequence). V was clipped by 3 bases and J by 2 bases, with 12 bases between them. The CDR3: CASSFSEGYTDTQYF. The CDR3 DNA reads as TGTGCCAGCAGCTTCTCCGAGGGCTACACAGATACGCAGTATTTT.

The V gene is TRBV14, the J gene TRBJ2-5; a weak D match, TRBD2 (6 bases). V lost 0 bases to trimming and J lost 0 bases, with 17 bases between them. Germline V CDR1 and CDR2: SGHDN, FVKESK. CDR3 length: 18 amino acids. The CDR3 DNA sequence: TGTGCCAGCAGCCAAGACTCGCGGGGCGTACTTTACCAAGAGACCCAGTACTTC. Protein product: CASSQDSRGVLYQETQYF.

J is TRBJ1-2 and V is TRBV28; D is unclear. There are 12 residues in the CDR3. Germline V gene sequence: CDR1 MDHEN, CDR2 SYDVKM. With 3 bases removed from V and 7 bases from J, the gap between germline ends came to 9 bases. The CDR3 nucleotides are TGTGCCAGCAGTTTGAGGGATCGTGGCTACACCTTC. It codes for CASSLRDRGYTF.

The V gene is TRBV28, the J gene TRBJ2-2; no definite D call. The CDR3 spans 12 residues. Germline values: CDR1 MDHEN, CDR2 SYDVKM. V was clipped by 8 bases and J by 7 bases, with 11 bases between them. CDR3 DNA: TGTGCCAGCCGTTCAGAGTACGGGGAGCTGTTTTTT. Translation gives CASRSEYGELFF.

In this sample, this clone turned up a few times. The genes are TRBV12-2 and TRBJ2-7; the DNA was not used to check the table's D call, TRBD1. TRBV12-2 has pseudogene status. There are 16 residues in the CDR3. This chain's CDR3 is CASRPSEGASSYEQYF. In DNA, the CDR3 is TGTGCAAGTCGCCCCTCTGAGGGGGCAAGCTCCTACGAGCAGTACTTC.

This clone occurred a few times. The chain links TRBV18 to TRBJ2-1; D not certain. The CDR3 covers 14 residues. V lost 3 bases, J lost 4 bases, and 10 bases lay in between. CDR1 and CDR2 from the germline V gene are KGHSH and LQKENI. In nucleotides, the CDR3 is TGTGCCAGCTCACCTCCGGTAGAGTACAATGAGCAGTTCTTC. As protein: CASSPPVEYNEQFF.

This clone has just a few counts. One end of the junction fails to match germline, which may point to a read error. This CDR3 reads CSFPGGAF. As DNA, the CDR3 is TGCAGTTTCCCAGGGGGGGCTTTC. The rearrangement joins TRBV20-1 to TRBJ2-7; D assignment may be TRBD1 or TRBD2 (7 bases each). Germline V CDR1 and CDR2: DFQATT, SNEGSKA (reference sequence). The CDR3 length is 8 residues.

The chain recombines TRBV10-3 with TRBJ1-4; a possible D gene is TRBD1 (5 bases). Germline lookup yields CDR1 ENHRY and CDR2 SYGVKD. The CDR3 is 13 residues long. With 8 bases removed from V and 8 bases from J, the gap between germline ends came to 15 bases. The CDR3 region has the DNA TGTGCCATCGGGGCCACAACGGAGGAAAAACTGTTTTTT. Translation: CAIGATTEEKLFF.

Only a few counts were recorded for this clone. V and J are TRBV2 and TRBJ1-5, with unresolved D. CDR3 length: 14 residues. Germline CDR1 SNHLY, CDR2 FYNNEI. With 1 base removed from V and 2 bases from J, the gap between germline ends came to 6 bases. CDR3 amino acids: CASSEGFGNQPQHF. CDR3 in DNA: TGTGCCAGCAGTGAAGGGTTCGGCAATCAGCCCCAGCATTTT.

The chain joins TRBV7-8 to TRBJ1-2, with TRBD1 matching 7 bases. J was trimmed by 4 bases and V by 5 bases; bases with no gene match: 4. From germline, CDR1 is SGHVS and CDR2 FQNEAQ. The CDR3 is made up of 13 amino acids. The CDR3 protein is CASSVHRGYGYTF. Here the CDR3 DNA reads TGTGCCAGCAGCGTCCACAGGGGCTATGGCTACACCTTC. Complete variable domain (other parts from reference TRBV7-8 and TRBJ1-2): GAGVSQSPRYKVAKRGQDVALRCDPISGHVSLFWYQQALGQGPEFLTYFQNEAQLDKSGLPSDRFFAERPEGSVSTLKIQRTQQEDSAVYLCASSVHRGYGYTFGSGTRLTVV.

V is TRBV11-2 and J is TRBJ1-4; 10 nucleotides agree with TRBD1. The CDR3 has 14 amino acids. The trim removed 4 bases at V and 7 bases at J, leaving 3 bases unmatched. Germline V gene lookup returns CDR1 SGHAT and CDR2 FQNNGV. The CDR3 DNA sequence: TGTGCCAGCAGCTATGACAGGGGGCGTGAAAAACTGTTTTTT. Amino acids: CASSYDRGREKLFF.